The next 5 T cell receptor beta chains were all read from a single sample in a study of shared clonotypes between healthy human individuals. TCRdb's table, derived via immunoSEQ multiplex PCR, lists solely in-frame clones and lacks some. The profile covers fewer than 3 million clones, with approximately 90% appearing a single time and more than 0.35% taken by the ten largest. The source material was naive CD4+ T cells from PBMCs. Regarding subset: CD45RA+ positively selected. The receptors shown here come from a young man in good health. Some clones in this sample may be carry-over from other donors' samples.

The CDR3, as DNA: TGTGCCAGCAGCTTAGTCCCGCGTGGGGCCGGGGAGCTGTTTTTT. This gives the protein CASSLVPRGAGELFF. This chain joins TRBV7-8 and TRBJ2-2; no definite D call. Trimming took off 1 base at V and 6 bases at J, with 12 bases between the two ends. Looked up from germline, CDR1 is SGHVS and CDR2 is FQNEAQ. The CDR3 spans 15 residues.

The CDR3 here is CASSPSDRNSGNTIYF. For the CDR3, the DNA is TGTGCCAGCTCACCCTCGGACAGAAACTCTGGAAACACCATATATTTT. This sequence joins TRBV18 and TRBJ1-3; possibly TRBD1 for D (6 bases). Germline CDR1 is KGHSH and CDR2 is LQKENI. The CDR3 extends over 16 amino acids. The ends were cut back, 3 bases at V and 0 bases at J, with 12 bases in the middle.

The V call is TRBV7-3, the J call TRBJ2-3; weak D call: TRBD2 (5 bases). Germline V gene data show CDR1 as SGHTA and CDR2 as FQGTGA. V was clipped by 5 bases and J by 3 bases, with 12 bases between them. This CDR3 is built from 14 residues. The CDR3 DNA sequence: TGTGCCAGCAGCCGAGAACCGGGGACAGATACGCAGTATTTT. This sequence encodes CASSREPGTDTQYF.

The V call is TRBV7-2, the J call TRBJ2-1; D call uncertain. The CDR3 consists of 14 residues. CDR1 and CDR2 (germline): SGHTA, FQGNSA. V was clipped by 5 bases and J by 4 bases, with 12 bases between them. The DNA for the CDR3 is TGTGCCAGCAGCGTAAGAAGTTATTACAATGAGCAGTTCTTC. This translates into CASSVRSYYNEQFF.

In its sample, this clone was seen once. The gene calls are TRBV10-3 and TRBJ2-1, with a weak D call TRBD2 (7 bases). The CDR3 contains 16 residues. V was clipped by 3 bases and J by 2 bases, with 14 bases between them. Germline V gene sequence: CDR1 ENHRY, CDR2 SYGVKD. This CDR3 is CAISETAGGPYNEQFF. CDR3 in DNA: TGTGCCATCAGTGAAACCGCCGGGGGGCCCTACAATGAGCAGTTCTTC.